This T cell receptor (beta chain) emerged from a study of cytomegalovirus exposure and HLA in healthy donors. Study-wide points: Sequencing likely produced, as an artifact, a cluster of highly shared sequence variants. The study found most TCR sequences rare, yet found some public TCRs in many donors. CMV serostatus was the only recorded immune exposure for donors.

Nominal health characterized the donors when sampled, though unrecorded immune exposures were likely. The PCR had 60 Vbeta and 13 Jbeta primers. Method: immunoSEQ multiplex PCR; TCRdb's copy keeps in-frame clones and lacks some. The sample has approximately 190,000 clones, roughly 80% seen once; the top ten hold about 3.8%. Note on this clone: Its antigen remains unidentified.

Sequenced sample: PBMCs. This TCR derives from a man in his fifties in good health and CMV-seronegative.

CDR3 region: CASSLTGGWRWTQYF. In nucleotides, the CDR3 is TGTGCCAGCAGCTTAACAGGGGGTTGGAGGTGGACCCAGTACTTC. J is TRBJ2-5 and V is TRBV7-3, with D possibly TRBD1 on 6 matching bases. The germline gives CDR1 SGHTA, CDR2 FQGTGA. CDR3 length equals 15 residues. V lost 0 bases, J lost 7 bases, and 15 bases lay in between.